The sequence of this TCR beta chain was determined in a study of control samples from healthy donors and cancer patients. V was cut by 5 bases and J by 5 bases, with 12 bases left in between. CDR1 is SEHNR, CDR2 FQNEAQ, per germline (reference sequence). This CDR3 spans 13 amino acids. Repertoires were generated with immunoSEQ multiplex PCR, while TCRdb's copy carries only in-frame clones and drops some. The sample contains more than 85,000 clones, more than 75% of which appear only once. The V gene is TRBV7-9, the J gene TRBJ2-5, with D possibly TRBD1 on 6 matching bases. Sample: PBMCs. The TCR sequence derives from a woman in her fifties or sixties with lung cancer. The CDR3 sequence is CASSRGQGETQYF. As DNA, the CDR3 is TGTGCCAGCAGCCGCGGGCAGGGGGAGACCCAGTACTTC.